A selection of T cell receptor beta chains follows, all from one sample in a study of human T cells and chemical hapten exposure. TCRdb reprocessed the RACE reads via MiXCR and lists one record per CDR3 protein. The sample includes about 380,000 distinct CDR3 sequences, approximately 5.1% of them seen just once. Specimen: whole blood, collected in connection with sensitization to the hapten diphenylcyclopropenone (DPC). Receptor source: a woman in her forties or fifties with alopecia areata. Some clones in this sample may be carry-over from other donors' samples. The CDR3 runs from the conserved cysteine through the conserved F or W. A D gene is named only where the DNA matches it firmly. Clone size is stated in some rows and not others, as once, few, many or a class when expanded.

V	size	J	D	DNA	CDR3
TRBV2	many	TRBJ2-7	.	TGTGCCAGCACCGGGCCTGCCTACGAGCAGTACTTC	CASTGPAYEQYF
TRBV28	.	TRBJ2-7	TRBD1	TGTGCCAGCACCCTCCAGGGGGCGACCCACGAGCAGTACTTC	CASTLQGATHEQYF
TRBV30	.	TRBJ1-5	.	TGTGCCTGGAGTGAGGGGAGGCAGCCCCAGCATTTT	CAWSEGRQPQHF
TRBV12-3/TRBV12-4	few	TRBJ1-1	.	TGTGCCAGCAGTCCCTCGGTGGGTGAAGCTTTCTTT	CASSPSVGEAFF
TRBV12-5	.	TRBJ1-4	TRBD1	TGTGCTAGTGGCTCCGGGACAGGGGGTGAAAAACTGTTTTTT	CASGSGTGGEKLFF
TRBV10-3	many	TRBJ1-1	.	TGTGCCATCAGTGAGTCGCGGGGAGGCACTGAAGCTTTCTTT	CAISESRGGTEAFF
TRBV20-1	many	TRBJ2-4	TRBD2	TGCAGTGCTAGTCTAGCGGGAGGCCGCCAAAACATTCAGTACTTC	CSASLAGGRQNIQYF
TRBV10-3	few	TRBJ1-2	.	TGTGCCATCAGAGATGAGTCCATGGCAGGCCTTAACTATGGCTACACCTTC	CAIRDESMAGLNYGYTF
TRBV15	few	TRBJ1-5	.	TGTGCCACCAGCCAGAGGGCCGGGGTCGGGGAGCCCCAGCATTTT	CATSQRAGVGEPQHF
TRBV3-1	few	TRBJ2-3	.	TGTGCCAGCAGCCCACTACAGGGTACCCCCCGCGATACGCAGTATTTT	CASSPLQGTPRDTQYF
TRBV7-8	few	TRBJ2-1	.	TGTGCCAGCAGCTTAGTGGTCCCAGCGCGCTACAATGAGCAGTTCTTC	CASSLVVPARYNEQFF
TRBV20-1	few	TRBJ2-3	.	TGCAGTGCTGGTGCAGCCGGCGCAGATACGCAGTATTTT	CSAGAAGADTQYF
TRBV27	.	TRBJ2-2	.	TGTGCCAGCAGTTACCTCACCTTAGAGAGCACCGGGGAGCTGTTTTTT	CASSYLTLESTGELFF
TRBV9	many	TRBJ1-5	TRBD1	TGTGCCAGCAGCCCATCGACAGGGAGAGGTCAGCCCCAGCATTTT	CASSPSTGRGQPQHF
TRBV3-1	many	TRBJ2-1	.	TGTGCCAGCAGCCAAGATTCGGGACCCTACAATGAGCAGTTCTTC	CASSQDSGPYNEQFF
TRBV20-1	few	TRBJ2-1	.	TGCAGTGCCCGCCAAGGAAGCTCCTACAATGAGCAGTTCTTC	CSARQGSSYNEQFF
TRBV28	few	TRBJ1-6	.	TGTGCCAGCAGGTTGAATAATTCACCCCTCCACTTT	CASRLNNSPLHF
TRBV9	.	TRBJ2-7	TRBD2	TGTGCCAGCAGCGTAGAAGCGGGGGGCTACTACGAGCAGTACTTC	CASSVEAGGYYEQYF
TRBV7-8	.	TRBJ2-5	.	TGTGCCAGCAGCTTAGCCAGCTACCAAGAGACCCAGTACTTC	CASSLASYQETQYF
TRBV29-1	.	TRBJ2-3	TRBD1	TGCAGCGTTGAGGGACAGGGGGTTAGTACAGATACGCAGTATTTT	CSVEGQGVSTDTQYF
TRBV20-1	.	TRBJ2-7	.	TGCAGTGCCCCGAACCCAAGCTCCTACGAGCAGTACTTC	CSAPNPSSYEQYF
TRBV3-1	.	TRBJ2-7	.	TGTGCCAGCAGCCGCCTCGGAGACGAAGGTTGGTACTTC	CASSRLGDEGWYF
TRBV4-2	many	TRBJ2-3	TRBD2	TGTGCCAGCAGCCAAATAGCAACTAGCGGGATTACAGATACGCAGTATTTT	CASSQIATSGITDTQYF
TRBV12-2	many	TRBJ1-5	.	TGTGCAAGTCGCCCCCTTTGGGGGGGCGAGGGATATAGCAATCAGCCCCAGCATTTT	CASRPLWGGEGYSNQPQHF
TRBV5-4	many	TRBJ2-3	TRBD2	TGTGCCAGCAGCTTCCCCAGCGGGAGGGCCCAAGATACGCAGTATTTT	CASSFPSGRAQDTQYF
TRBV6-5	many	TRBJ2-3	.	TGTGCCAGCAGTTACGGGGGGACAAGAGTTACAGATACGCAGTATTTT	CASSYGGTRVTDTQYF
TRBV18	many	TRBJ2-3	TRBD2	TGTGCCAGCTCACCCATAGCGGGGGTGGCAGATACGCAGTATTTT	CASSPIAGVADTQYF
TRBV10-3	many	TRBJ2-3	.	TGTGCCACAGTTCGGGCGGACCGTCACACAGATACGCAGTATTTT	CATVRADRHTDTQYF
TRBV25-1	few	TRBJ2-7	TRBD2	TGTGCCAGCGTAGGGCCCTCTGCGGGGGGGTCCTACGAGCAGTACTTC	CASVGPSAGGSYEQYF
TRBV30	few	TRBJ2-6	.	TGTGCCTGTCCTCCCGAGGACGGGGCCAACGTCCTGACTTTC	CACPPEDGANVLTF
TRBV19	.	TRBJ1-2	TRBD1	TGTGCCAGTGGGGACAGGGACTATGGCTACACCTTC	CASGDRDYGYTF
TRBV3-1	few	TRBJ1-6	TRBD1	TGTGCCAGCAGCCAAGGGGGGACAGGGGTTTCACCCCTCCACTTT	CASSQGGTGVSPLHF
TRBV10-3	.	TRBJ2-2	.	TGTGCCATCAGTGACAACCTAGCAACCGGGGAGCTGTTTTTT	CAISDNLATGELFF
TRBV5-1	.	TRBJ1-4	.	TGCGCCAGCAGCTTGCGAGGGAGAGGTGAAAAACTGTTTTTT	CASSLRGRGEKLFF
TRBV7-2	many	TRBJ2-1	TRBD2	TGTGCCAGCAGCGTGACTAGCGGAGGGGATGAGCAGTTCTTC	CASSVTSGGDEQFF
TRBV29-1	.	TRBJ2-5	.	TGCAGCGTTGAAGAAAGTCCAGCGGAGACCCAGTACTTC	CSVEESPAETQYF
TRBV12-3/TRBV12-4	many	TRBJ2-3	.	TGTGCCAGCAGTTTAGGCCTAGCTCAAGATACGCAGTATTTT	CASSLGLAQDTQYF
TRBV5-4	few	TRBJ2-1	.	TGTGCCAGCAGCGCAGGCCCCGGGGAGTTCTTC	CASSAGPGEFF
TRBV20-1	.	TRBJ2-7	.	TGCAGTGCTAGACTCGGGCCTCGCTCCTACGAGCAGTACTTC	CSARLGPRSYEQYF
TRBV5-1	many	TRBJ2-3	TRBD1	TGCGCCAGCAGCTCGGGACAGGTGGATATAGATACGCAGTATTTT	CASSSGQVDIDTQYF
TRBV7-8	.	TRBJ2-1	.	TGTGCCAGCAGCTTACCCCGGAGAAGAGAAATGTACAATGAGCAGTTCTTC	CASSLPRRREMYNEQFF
TRBV3-1	many	TRBJ1-1	.	TGTGCCAGCAGCCAAGAGTCTCGTGACTCTGAAGCTTTCTTT	CASSQESRDSEAFF
TRBV4-3	.	TRBJ2-1	.	TGCGCCAGCAGCGCGGGGAGGTCATACAATGAGCAGTTCTTC	CASSAGRSYNEQFF
TRBV28	many	TRBJ2-7	.	TGTGCCAGCGGAGCCCCCGGCCACTACGAGCAGTACTTC	CASGAPGHYEQYF
TRBV29-1	.	TRBJ1-2	.	TGCAGCGTCACCGGAGGCCTTAACTATGGCTACACCTTC	CSVTGGLNYGYTF
TRBV24-1	.	TRBJ1-3	TRBD1	TGTGCCACCAGACAGGGGGCGCGAGGCTGGAAAGACACCATATATTTT	CATRQGARGWKDTIYF
TRBV27	many	TRBJ2-4	.	TGTGCCAGCAGTGCTCGACTAGAAAAAAACATTCAGTACTTC	CASSARLEKNIQYF
TRBV29-1	.	TRBJ2-7	.	TGCAGCGTTGAAGATCTCAGGGGCAACTCCTACGAGCAGTACTTC	CSVEDLRGNSYEQYF